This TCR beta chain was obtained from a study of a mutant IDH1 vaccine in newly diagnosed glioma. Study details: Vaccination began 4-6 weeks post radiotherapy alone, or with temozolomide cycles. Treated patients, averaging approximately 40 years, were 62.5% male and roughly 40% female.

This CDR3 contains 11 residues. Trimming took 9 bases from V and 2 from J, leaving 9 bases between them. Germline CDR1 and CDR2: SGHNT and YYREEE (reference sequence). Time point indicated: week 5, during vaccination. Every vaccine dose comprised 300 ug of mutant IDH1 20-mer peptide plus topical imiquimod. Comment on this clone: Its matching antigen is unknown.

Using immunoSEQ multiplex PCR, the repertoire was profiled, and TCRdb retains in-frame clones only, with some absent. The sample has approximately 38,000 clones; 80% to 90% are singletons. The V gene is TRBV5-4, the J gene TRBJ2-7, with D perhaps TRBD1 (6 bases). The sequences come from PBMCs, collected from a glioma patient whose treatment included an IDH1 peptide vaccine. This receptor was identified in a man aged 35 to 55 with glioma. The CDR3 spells CATQGTYEQYF. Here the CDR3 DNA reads TGTGCCACCCAGGGGACCTACGAGCAGTACTTC. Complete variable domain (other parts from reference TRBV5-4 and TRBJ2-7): ETGVTQSPTHLIKTRGQQVTLRCSSQSGHNTVSWYQQALGQGPQFIFQYYREEENGRGNFPPRFSGLQFPNYSSELNVNALELDDSALYLCATQGTYEQYFGPGTRLTVT.